This T cell receptor beta chain is from a study of cytomegalovirus exposure and HLA in healthy donors. General study points: In vitro work confirmed that three CMV-associated chains recognize CMV antigens.

PCR amplification relied on 60 Vbeta primers (plus 13 Jbeta primers). Profiling relied on immunoSEQ multiplex PCR, and the TCRdb table lists in-frame clones only, not all of them. The data contain over 200,000 clones, about 77% of them singletons. In its sample, this clone was seen a few times. What it binds is unknown. This CDR3 comprises 15 residues. V lost 5 bases to trimming and J lost 8 bases, with 19 bases between them. Germline V CDR1 and CDR2: MGHDK, SYGVNS. Source material: PBMCs. V is TRBV25-1 and J is TRBJ2-1; D may be TRBD2 (6 bases). This TCR came from a woman under 40 in good health and CMV-seronegative. CDR3 nucleotides: TGTGCCAGCAGTTCCCGACTAGACCGGTCGGATGAGCAGTTCTTC. It translates to CASSSRLDRSDEQFF.